This TCR beta chain was recovered during a study of T cell changes during pregnancy in multiple sclerosis (dated by TCRdb to the late 2010s). Study-wide context: In women with multiple sclerosis, the researchers looked at how the T cell repertoire shifted as pregnancy progressed.

V and J are truncated by 4 bases and 4 bases respectively, leaving an intervening sequence of 12 bases. Its CDR3 holds 14 amino acids, cysteine through phenylalanine. The sequence is cut down to CDR3 DNA, 42 bases in frame from base 1. The germline V gene supplies CDR1 MNHEY and CDR2 SVGAGI. This clone was detected once. Its antigen target is currently unknown. Base qualities are not at hand, and no much larger clone is one base apart. Library prep was done by the immunoSEQ multiplex PCR assay. TCRdb took over this immuneACCESS table, retaining in-frame rearrangements with V and J assigned. Such tables are incomplete; in checked studies, under half of the missing clones stem from an unresolved V gene, and the remainder is unexplained. Across this sample there are 89,000 or so clones, with roughly nine tenths seen only once. 3.5% of the sample goes to the ten largest clones.

The sample was PBMCs, taken in the first trimester of pregnancy. This TCR was sampled from a female donor in good health, serving as a control in a pregnancy study. Some clones in this sample may be carry-over from other donors' samples. The V gene is TRBV6-5 and the J gene is TRBJ2-3, with no reliable assignment of the D segment. The CDR3 here reads CASSFGAIADTQYF. The sequence in DNA is TGTGCCAGCAGTTTCGGAGCAATCGCAGATACGCAGTATTTT.